This entry describes one T cell receptor (beta chain). Antigen unknown. J was trimmed by 2 bases and V by 5 bases; bases with no gene match: 7. CDR1 SGHAT and CDR2 FQNNGV come from the germline V gene. This CDR3 is built from 16 residues. This entry is derived from a study of beta chain features in type 1 diabetes. Study-level points and caveats: There were fewer insertions and more deletions at the VDJ junctions of type 1 diabetes patients.

cDNA synthesis used the whole RNA isolate, giving expressed TCRB sequences. Around 3.9 million reads on average were seen across naive, central memory and regulatory T cell samples. Data came from immunoSEQ multiplex PCR; TCRdb stores just in-frame clones and leaves some out. The repertoire includes under 450,000 clones, 14% of them detected once, and 0.035% to 0.045% sits in the top ten. One heparinised blood draw, averaging about 100 mL, came from each donor. The sample taken for sequencing was naive CD4+ T cells from blood. The sequence came from a young man in good health. The rearrangement uses TRBV11-2 and TRBJ2-5; 11 nucleotides agree with TRBD2. The CDR3 nucleotides read TGTGCCAGCAGCCCTACTAGCGGGGGAGTGCAAGAGACCCAGTACTTC. Encoded protein: CASSPTSGGVQETQYF.